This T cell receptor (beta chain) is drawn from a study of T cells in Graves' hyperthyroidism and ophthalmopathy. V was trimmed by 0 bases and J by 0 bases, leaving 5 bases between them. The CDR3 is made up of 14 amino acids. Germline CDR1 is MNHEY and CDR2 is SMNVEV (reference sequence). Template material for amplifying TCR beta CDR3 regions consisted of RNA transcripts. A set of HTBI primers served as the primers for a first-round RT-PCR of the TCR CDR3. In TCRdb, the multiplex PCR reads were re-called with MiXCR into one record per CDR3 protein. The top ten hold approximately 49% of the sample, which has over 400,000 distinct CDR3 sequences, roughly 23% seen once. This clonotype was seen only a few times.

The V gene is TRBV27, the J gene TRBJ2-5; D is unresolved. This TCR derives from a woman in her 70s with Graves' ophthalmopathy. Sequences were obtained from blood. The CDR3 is CASSLSRYQETQYF. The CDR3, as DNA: TGTGCCAGCAGTTTATCGAGGTACCAAGAGACCCAGTACTTC.